One T cell receptor (beta chain) is described in this entry. Antigen: not known. This entry comes from a study of OX40 agonist ivuxolimab in advanced cancers. Overall study: Enrolled patients in dose escalation had cancers that were hepatocellular carcinoma, melanoma, renal cell or head and neck cancer. Under the entry rules, prior anti-PD-1, anti-PD-L1 or anti-CTLA-4 therapy was allowed, and roughly 39% had some.

Some clones are missing from TCRdb's copy, which holds only in-frame ones; the method was immunoSEQ multiplex PCR. The sample lists tens of thousands of clones, approximately 85% seen once, with over 3% in the top ten. Trimming removed 0 bases from V and 3 bases from J, with 10 bases in between. Germline CDR1 SGHRS, CDR2 YFSETQ. CDR3 length: 14 amino acids. Study-level findings and limits: There were, on average, more expanded clones in CD8+ T cells than in CD4+. Some nonresponders additionally presented with little normalized T-cell clonal expansion.

The source of this sequence is an adult with an advanced solid tumor such as melanoma, head and neck, liver or kidney cancer. Sequenced here: CD4+ or CD8+ T cells sorted from blood, sampled in a trial of the OX40 agonist ivuxolimab. The gene calls are TRBV5-1 and TRBJ2-7; D is ambiguous. The DNA of the CDR3 is TGCGCCAGCAGCTTGGGACAAGATAACTACGAGCAGTACTTC. It yields the protein CASSLGQDNYEQYF.